This entry is about one T cell receptor (beta chain). The antigen is not known. The data stem from a study of shared clonotypes between healthy human individuals. The CDR3 is made up of 15 amino acids. Germline assignment: CDR1 LGHNA and CDR2 YSLEER. Trimming took 1 base from V and 8 from J, leaving 14 bases between them. The protocol was immunoSEQ multiplex PCR, while the TCRdb copy is restricted to in-frame clones and leaves out a portion. The sample has hundreds of thousands of clones, almost 95% seen once. Study-level results: Only blood samples were collected, and tissue repertoires likely differ. In contrast to clonotypes shared by all four donors, non-shared clonotypes had lower generation probabilities. Rarefaction revealed incomplete sorted-subset sequencing despite large depth.

Only CD45RO-negative cells positively selected for CCR7 counted as naive CD8 cells, so terminally differentiated effector memory CD45RA+ cells were excluded. Every contributor of samples was a Caucasian grown-up residing in Nashville, Tennessee. The V call is TRBV4-3, the J call TRBJ1-4; TRBD1 is a possible D gene (5 bases). The sequence derives from a young man in good health. The specimen sequenced was naive CD8+ T cells sorted from blood. CDR3 DNA sequence: TGCGCCAGCAGCCAAGGGGGGGTGAGAAGGGAAAAACTGTTTTTT. Translating it yields CASSQGGVRREKLFF.